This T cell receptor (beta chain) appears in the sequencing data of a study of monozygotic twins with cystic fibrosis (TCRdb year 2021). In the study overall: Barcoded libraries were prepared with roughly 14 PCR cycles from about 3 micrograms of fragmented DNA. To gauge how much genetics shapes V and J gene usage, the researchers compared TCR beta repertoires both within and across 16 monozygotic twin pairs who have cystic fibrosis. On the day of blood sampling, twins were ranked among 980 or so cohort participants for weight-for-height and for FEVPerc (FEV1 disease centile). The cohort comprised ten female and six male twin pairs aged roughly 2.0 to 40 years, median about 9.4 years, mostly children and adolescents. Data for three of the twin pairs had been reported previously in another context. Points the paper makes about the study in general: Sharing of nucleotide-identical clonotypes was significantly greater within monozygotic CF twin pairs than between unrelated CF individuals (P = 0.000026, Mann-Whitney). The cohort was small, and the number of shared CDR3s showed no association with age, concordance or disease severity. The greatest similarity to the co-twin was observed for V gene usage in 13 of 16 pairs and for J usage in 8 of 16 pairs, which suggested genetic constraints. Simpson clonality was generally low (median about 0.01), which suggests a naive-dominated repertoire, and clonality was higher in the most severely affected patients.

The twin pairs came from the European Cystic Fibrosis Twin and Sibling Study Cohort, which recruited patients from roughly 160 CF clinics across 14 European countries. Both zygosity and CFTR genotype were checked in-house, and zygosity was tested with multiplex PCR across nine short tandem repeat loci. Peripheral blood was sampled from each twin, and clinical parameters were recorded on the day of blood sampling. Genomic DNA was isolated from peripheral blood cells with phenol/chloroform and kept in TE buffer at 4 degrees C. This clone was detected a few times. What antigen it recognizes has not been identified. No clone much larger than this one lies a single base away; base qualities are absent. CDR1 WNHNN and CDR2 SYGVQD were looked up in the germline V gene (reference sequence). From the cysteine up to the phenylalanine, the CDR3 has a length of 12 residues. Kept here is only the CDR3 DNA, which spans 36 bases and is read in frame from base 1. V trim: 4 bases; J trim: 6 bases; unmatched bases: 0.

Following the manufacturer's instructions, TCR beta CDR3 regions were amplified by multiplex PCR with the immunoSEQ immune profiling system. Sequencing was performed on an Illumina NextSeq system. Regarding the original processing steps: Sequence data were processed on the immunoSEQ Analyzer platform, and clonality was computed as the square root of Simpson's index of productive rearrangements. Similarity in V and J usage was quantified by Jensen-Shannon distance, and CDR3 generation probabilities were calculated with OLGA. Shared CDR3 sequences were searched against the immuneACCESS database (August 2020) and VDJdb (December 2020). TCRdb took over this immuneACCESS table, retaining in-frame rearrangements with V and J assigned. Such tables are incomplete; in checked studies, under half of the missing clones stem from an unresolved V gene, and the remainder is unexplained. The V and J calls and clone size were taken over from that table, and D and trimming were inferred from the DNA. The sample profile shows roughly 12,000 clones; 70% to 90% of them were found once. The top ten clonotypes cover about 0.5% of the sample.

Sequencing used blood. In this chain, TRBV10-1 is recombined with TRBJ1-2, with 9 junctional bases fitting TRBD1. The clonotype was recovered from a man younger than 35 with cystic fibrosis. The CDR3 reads CASSGDRDGYTF. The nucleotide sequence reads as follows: TGCGCCAGCAGTGGGGACAGGGATGGCTACACCTTC.